Listed here are 19 T cell receptor beta chains from one sample, sequenced in a study of CD8 T cells in Susac syndrome. With random hexamers, reverse transcription was performed on about 0.5 to 1 ug of RNA. TCRdb processed the immunoSEQ multiplex PCR reads anew with MiXCR; each CDR3 protein has one entry. Counted here are some 210,000 distinct CDR3 sequences, 94% occurring once; the ten biggest clones make up roughly 0.14%. The sequencing sample was made of CD4+ T cells from PBMCs. These receptors were taken from a human donor with Susac syndrome.

The chain recombines TRBV5-4 with TRBJ1-6, with TRBD1 matching over 8 bases. Germline V gives CDR1 SGHNT, CDR2 YYREEE (reference sequence). This CDR3 region has 14 residues. V lost 4 bases to trimming and J lost 10 bases; unmatched junction nucleotides: 7. The CDR3 here is CASSRGQEDSPLHF. The CDR3, as DNA: TGTGCCAGCAGCCGGGGACAGGAGGACTCACCCCTCCACTTT.

V is TRBV30 and J is TRBJ1-5; D gene ambiguous. Germline CDR1 is GTSNPN and CDR2 is SVGIG (reference sequence). CDR3 length: 15 residues. V lost 1 base and J lost 7, with 17 bases in between. The CDR3, as DNA: TGTGCCTGGAGTGGGTATGGTGCCGGCGGACAGCCCCAGCATTTT. Translation gives CAWSGYGAGGQPQHF.

The chain carries TRBV7-2 and TRBJ2-5, with D uncertain. This CDR3 spans 13 amino acids. Germline V lookup: CDR1 SGHTA, CDR2 FQGNSA. Trimming pared 2 bases from V and 3 bases from J, leaving 7 bases between. CDR3 loop: CASSLPEKETQYF. In DNA form, the CDR3 reads TGTGCCAGCAGCTTACCAGAGAAAGAGACCCAGTACTTC.

The chain uses TRBV18 and TRBJ2-3; D gene ambiguous. From germline, CDR1 is KGHSH and CDR2 LQKENI. V was trimmed by 7 bases and J by 0 bases, leaving 5 bases between them. This CDR3 region has 12 residues. The CDR3, as DNA: TGTGCCAGCTGTAGGAGCACAGATACGCAGTATTTT. Encoded protein: CASCRSTDTQYF.

The CDR3 reads CASSLEAQAGSQFF. CDR3 sequence (DNA): TGTGCCAGCAGCTTAGAGGCGCAGGCCGGCTCACAGTTCTTC. This chain connects TRBV11-2 to TRBJ2-1; no reliable D call. The V gene lost 0 bases and the J gene lost 13 bases, with 16 bases spanning the gap. There are 14 residues in the CDR3. The germline V gene encodes CDR1 SGHAT and CDR2 FQNNGV.

The gene calls are TRBV5-1 and TRBJ2-4; 7 nucleotides match TRBD1. The CDR3 extends over 15 amino acids. Trimming at V came to 1 base and at J to 5 bases, leaving 6 bases not matched to a gene. CDR1 is SGHRS and CDR2 is YFSETQ in the germline V gene. As DNA, the CDR3 is TGCGCCAGCAGCTTGTCCGGACAGGTCGAAAACATTCAGTACTTC. Translated, it gives CASSLSGQVENIQYF.

The chain uses TRBV14 and TRBJ2-1; 7 nucleotides line up with TRBD1. V gave up 6 bases and J gave up 3 bases; unmatched junction bases: 8. CDR3 length equals 15 residues. Germline CDR1 and CDR2: SGHDN and FVKESK. CDR3 nucleotide sequence: TGTGCCAGCAGTCGACAGGGACCGGGCTACAATGAGCAGTTCTTC. Its protein is CASSRQGPGYNEQFF.

V and J are TRBV15 and TRBJ1-5; TRBD1 might be the D (5 bases). From germline, CDR1 is LNHNV and CDR2 YYDKDF (reference sequence). V lost 1 base and J lost 2, with 9 bases in between. The CDR3 runs 15 residues. For the CDR3, the DNA is TGTGCCACCAGCAGAGGGAGAGGGGGCAATCAGCCCCAGCATTTT. As protein: CATSRGRGGNQPQHF.

The chain carries TRBV28 and TRBJ1-2; TRBD1 aligns across 8 bases. The junction had 11 bases not matched to a gene; V was cut back by 6 bases and J by 8 bases. The length of the CDR3 is 14 residues. Germline V CDR1 and CDR2: MDHEN, SYDVKM. The CDR3, as DNA: TGTGCCAGCAGCCCGACAGGGGAGTCGTCAGGCTACACCTTC. Translated: CASSPTGESSGYTF.

This clonotype was picked up a small number of times. This chain links TRBV18 with TRBJ1-5; possible D gene TRBD1, 5 bases. Trimming left V 3 bases short and J 4 bases short, with 7 bases between. Germline lookup yields CDR1 KGHSH and CDR2 LQKENI. CDR3 length: 13 amino acids. The CDR3 DNA reads TGTGCCAGCTCACCGGGGGGGAATCAGCCCCAGCATTTT. Its translation is CASSPGGNQPQHF.

The chain carries TRBV30 and TRBJ2-5; 12 positions match TRBD2. CDR1 GTSNPN and CDR2 SVGIG come from the germline V gene (reference sequence). This CDR3 has 15 amino acids. V gave up 4 bases and J gave up 5 bases; unmatched junction bases: 8. The CDR3 DNA reads TGTGCCTGGAACAGACTAGCGGGGGCGGGGGAGACCCAGTACTTC. This sequence encodes CAWNRLAGAGETQYF.

The chain employs TRBV7-9 and TRBJ2-7, with D hard to call. In germline, CDR1 is SEHNR, CDR2 FQNEAQ (reference sequence). This CDR3 region has 11 residues. The ends were cut back, 3 bases at V and 4 bases at J, with 4 bases in the middle. The CDR3 loop reads CASSLEYEQYF. CDR3 nucleotide sequence: TGTGCCAGCAGCTTGGAATACGAGCAGTACTTC.

The chain uses TRBV12-3 or TRBV12-4 and TRBJ2-2, with TRBD2 matching 14 bases. V gave up 4 bases and J gave up 4 bases; unmatched junction bases: 8. The CDR3 extends over 18 amino acids. The CDR3, as DNA: TGTGCCAGCAGTTATCGGGGACTAGCGGGGGTGCCCACCGGGGAGCTGTTTTTT. Translated: CASSYRGLAGVPTGELFF.

The J gene is TRBJ2-7, the V gene TRBV30; 7 bases fit TRBD1. This CDR3 contains 14 residues. Looked up from germline, CDR1 is GTSNPN and CDR2 is SVGIG (reference sequence). Unmatched junction bases numbered 12, after V lost 4 bases and J lost 6 bases. The CDR3 coding sequence is TGTGCCTGGATAGGGGGCAGGCCCCTGGCCGAGCAGTACTTC. As protein: CAWIGGRPLAEQYF.

This chain connects TRBV20-1 to TRBJ1-2, with D hard to call. Trimming removed 3 bases from V and 8 bases from J, with 13 bases in between. Per germline, CDR1 DFQATT and CDR2 SNEGSKA (reference sequence). The CDR3 length is 12 residues. The CDR3 nucleotides are TGCAGTGCTAGTTCGGGGATGGGAGGCTACACCTTC. It encodes CSASSGMGGYTF.

This clonotype was picked up one time. The rearrangement uses TRBV4-3 and TRBJ1-3, with D possibly TRBD1 on 5 matching bases. CDR3 length: 15 amino acids. Germline CDR1 and CDR2: LGHNA and YSLEER. Trimming removed 0 bases at V and 4 bases at J, with 10 bases between. The CDR3 protein is CASSQDSWTGNTIYF. CDR3 coding DNA: TGCGCCAGCAGCCAAGATAGCTGGACAGGAAACACCATATATTTT.

The chain joins TRBV19 to TRBJ1-2, with a weak D call TRBD1 (5 bases). CDR1 LNHDA and CDR2 SQIVND come from the germline V gene (reference sequence). This CDR3 is 14 amino acids long. V was shortened by 5 bases and J by 2 bases, with 12 bases between the two germline ends. Here the CDR3 reads CASSLSGANYGYTF. DNA of the CDR3: TGTGCCAGTAGTCTAAGTGGGGCGAACTATGGCTACACCTTC.

The chain is built from TRBV5-6 and TRBJ1-3; D not resolved. The CDR3 is 17 amino acids. Germline CDR1 reads SGHDT; CDR2 reads YYEEEE. Trimming removed 1 base from V and 0 bases from J, with 14 bases in between. This chain's CDR3 is CASSLSGGLHSGNTIYF. The DNA for the CDR3 is TGTGCCAGCAGCTTGTCAGGCGGACTCCACTCTGGAAACACCATATATTTT.

The chain is built from TRBV6-2 or TRBV6-3 and TRBJ1-5, with unresolved D. Per the germline V gene, CDR1 is MNHEY and CDR2 is SVGEGT. The CDR3 sequence is 14 residues long. V was pared by 0 bases and J by 6 bases, with 9 bases between. The CDR3 region has the DNA TGTGCCAGCAGTTACTCGGAGTCTCGTCAGCCCCAGCATTTT. It yields the protein CASSYSESRQPQHF.